This TCR beta chain emerged from a study of identical twins. Study-wide findings and caveats: Clonotypes of the beta chain that were abundant in cord blood carried fewer insertions (memory repertoires showed none). Models underestimated how often monozygotic twins shared out-of-frame TCR alpha.

Germline values: CDR1 SNHLY, CDR2 FYNNEI. With 6 bases removed from V and 5 bases from J, the gap between germline ends came to 13 bases. The CDR3 runs 13 residues. Healthy Caucasians, and only they, were the donors. In TCRdb, the 5' RACE reads were re-called with MiXCR into one record per CDR3 protein. There are about 240,000 distinct CDR3 sequences in the sample; roughly an eighth occur only once, and 3.5% to 5% lies in the top ten. In its sample, this clonotype was seen a few times. Its antigen is not identified. A further study also used this sample, focusing on yellow fever vaccine responses in identical twins.

The specimen sequenced was memory (CD45RO+) T cells sorted from blood. This clonotype was obtained from a young woman in good health. The chain combines TRBV2 with TRBJ1-2; TRBD1 is a possible D gene (5 bases). The CDR3 sequence: CASRLTAEYGYTF. CDR3 nucleotides: TGTGCCAGCAGGCTGACAGCCGAGTATGGCTACACCTTC.